The 10 T cell receptor beta chains in this list originate from one sample, sequenced in a study of T cells after yellow fever vaccination. TCRdb ran MiXCR on the 5' RACE reads and lists one entry per CDR3 protein. The sample holds approximately 550,000 distinct CDR3 sequences, about 19% seen once. Sequencing used PBMCs, obtained 15 days after the yellow fever booster vaccination. The receptors stem from a man in his thirties or forties who received the YFV17D yellow fever vaccine.

This clonotype was recorded many times. V usage is TRBV7-2 and J usage is TRBJ2-1; D is possibly TRBD2 (6 bases). This CDR3 is 11 amino acids long. V was shortened by 5 bases and J by 9 bases, with 8 bases between the two germline ends. CDR1 and CDR2 from the germline V gene are SGHTA and FQGNSA. The CDR3: CASSPGGEQFF. The DNA of the CDR3 is TGTGCCAGCAGCCCCGGGGGTGAGCAGTTCTTC.

This sequence joins TRBV5-1 and TRBJ1-1; no definite D call. CDR1 and CDR2 (germline): SGHRS, YFSETQ. Between the trimmed V and J ends, which lost 0 bases and 0 bases, there was a span of 9 bases. The CDR3 is 15 residues long. CDR3 protein: CASSLVNSMNTEAFF. The CDR3 coding sequence is TGCGCCAGCAGCTTGGTCAACAGTATGAACACTGAAGCTTTCTTT.

The chain is built from TRBV12-3 or TRBV12-4 and TRBJ2-2; 7 nucleotides align to TRBD1. The CDR3 extends over 13 amino acids. V shed 5 bases and J 7 bases; nucleotides not matched to a gene: 4. The CDR3 bases are TGTGCCAGCAGTGCGGACAGGCGCGGGGAGCTGTTTTTT. Amino acid sequence: CASSADRRGELFF.

This clonotype was counted a few times. The gene calls are TRBV12-3 or TRBV12-4 and TRBJ2-1, with 9 bases lining up with TRBD1. Unmatched junction bases numbered 7, after V lost 3 bases and J lost 4 bases. The CDR3 loop spans 16 amino acids. CDR3 DNA sequence: TGTGCCAGCAGTTTTGGTTCGGGACAGGGATACAATGAGCAGTTCTTC. Encoded protein: CASSFGSGQGYNEQFF.

The sample holds a few counts of this clonotype. V gene TRBV29-1 combines with J gene TRBJ2-7, with 7 bases fitting TRBD2. The V gene's germline CDR1 is SQVTM and CDR2 ANQGSEA. The V and J ends lost 1 base and 0 bases, in that order; junction bases with no gene match: 3. The CDR3 sequence is 14 residues long. CDR3 loop: CSVEGGLSSYEQYF. DNA for the CDR3: TGCAGCGTTGAAGGGGGACTATCCTCCTACGAGCAGTACTTC.

The chain recombines TRBV28 with TRBJ1-2; no clear D. V lost 7 bases and J 4 bases, leaving 16 bases between the germline ends. This CDR3 has 14 residues. Germline CDR1 and CDR2: MDHEN and SYDVKM. DNA of the CDR3: TGTGCCAGCACCATACCCGGTAGGCCCTATGGCTACACCTTC. It encodes CASTIPGRPYGYTF.

The rearrangement links TRBV5-6 to TRBJ2-7; D may match TRBD1 or TRBD2 (5 bases each). Germline V lookup: CDR1 SGHDT, CDR2 YYEEEE. Trimming removed 5 bases from V and 2 bases from J, with 11 bases in between. CDR3 length: 13 amino acids. In DNA form, the CDR3 reads TGTGCCAGCAGGAGGCCGGGACCCTACGAGCAGTACTTC. Translated, it gives CASRRPGPYEQYF.

The genes are TRBV5-1 and TRBJ2-5; D gene ambiguous. V shed 3 bases and J shed 1 base, with 10 bases lying between them. This CDR3 is 14 amino acids long. Germline V gene sequence: CDR1 SGHRS, CDR2 YFSETQ. In nucleotides, the CDR3 is TGCGCCAGCAGCTCCGTGGGCGCCCAAGAGACCCAGTACTTC. Translated: CASSSVGAQETQYF.

The chain joins TRBV6-6 to TRBJ1-2; D uncertain. The CDR3 has 11 residues. Germline lookup yields CDR1 MNHNY and CDR2 SVGAGI (reference sequence). V lost 6 bases, J lost 1 base, and 3 bases lay in between. CDR3 nucleotide sequence: TGTGCCAGCAGAGTTAACTATGGCTACACCTTC. Amino acid sequence: CASRVNYGYTF.

The chain recombines TRBV5-1 with TRBJ2-5; 7 positions agree with TRBD2. The germline CDR1 and CDR2 sequences are SGHRS and YFSETQ. The V and J ends lost 2 bases and 5 bases, in that order; junction bases with no gene match: 6. The CDR3 covers 14 residues. The DNA of the CDR3 is TGCGCCAGCAGCTTCGGCGGGAGTCGGGAGACCCAGTACTTC. Residues: CASSFGGSRETQYF.